A single sample gave rise to the 23 T cell receptor beta chains below, sequenced in a study of long-term antiretroviral therapy in people with HIV. With survey level as its setting, the immunoSEQ assay was v3.0. TCRdb's table, derived via immunoSEQ multiplex PCR, lists solely in-frame clones and lacks some. Of around 34,000 clones listed, over 75% are singletons. The sequencing here drew on unsorted PBMCs, taken 1.5 years after starting antiretroviral therapy. Receptor source: a man in his late teens or twenties with HIV.

The chain has TRBV29-1 and TRBJ2-7; D not certain. The CDR3 is 15 amino acids. V was cut by 5 bases and J by 2 bases, with 19 bases left in between. CDR1 and CDR2 (germline): SQVTM, ANQGSEA. CDR3 region: CSVFDDGSWPYEQYF. For the CDR3, the DNA is TGCAGCGTTTTCGATGACGGTTCCTGGCCCTACGAGCAGTACTTC.

The CDR3 DNA reads as TGTGCCAGCAGCCAACAACCTGCGGCCAGGGCAACCGGGGAGCTGTTTTTT. Amino acid sequence: CASSQQPAARATGELFF. The chain is built from TRBV4-2 and TRBJ2-2; possibly TRBD1 for D (5 bases). Trimming cost V 2 bases and J 5 bases, with 18 bases left between them. Germline-derived CDR1 and CDR2 are LGHNA and YNFKEQ. CDR3 length: 17 residues.

The chain links TRBV6-5 to TRBJ2-7, with 8 bases that match TRBD1. CDR1 MNHEY and CDR2 SVGAGI come from the germline V gene. The V segment lost 3 bases and the J segment 1 base; nucleotides outside the gene matches: 5. The CDR3 length is 15 residues. CDR3 in DNA: TGTGCCAGCAGTTATCAGGGGGCGCCATCCTACGAGCAGTACTTC. Translation gives CASSYQGAPSYEQYF.

About this clone: Germline and junction disagree at one end, which may indicate a read error. The chain is built from TRBV6-1 and TRBJ2-1; 8 nucleotides line up with TRBD2. Germline V CDR1 and CDR2: MNHNS, SASEGT. The CDR3 length is 17 residues. In nucleotides, the CDR3 is TGTGCCAGCGGTGACAATCCCATAGCGGGATTCTACAATGAGCAGTTCTTC. This sequence encodes CASGDNPIAGFYNEQFF.

The chain uses TRBV28 and TRBJ2-1; 9 positions match TRBD1. The CDR3 sequence is 14 residues long. Germline V gives CDR1 MDHEN, CDR2 SYDVKM. Germline trimming cut 11 bases from V and 3 bases from J; bases unmatched to any gene: 8. The CDR3 protein is CAGKGQGGYNEQFF. Here the CDR3 DNA reads TGTGCCGGAAAGGGACAGGGAGGCTACAATGAGCAGTTCTTC.

The chain is built from TRBV5-1 and TRBJ2-3, with D unclear. The V end lost 3 bases, the J end lost 6 bases, and 8 bases lay between the germline ends. Germline V lookup: CDR1 SGHRS, CDR2 YFSETQ. The length of the CDR3 is 12 residues. As DNA, the CDR3 is TGCGCCAGCAGCTACCCAGAGGATACGCAGTATTTT. Its protein is CASSYPEDTQYF.

This rearrangement joins TRBV4-3 to TRBJ2-2, with 9 bases that match TRBD2. The CDR3 is 17 residues long. From germline, CDR1 is LGHNA and CDR2 YSLEER. The ends lost 3 bases at V and 1 base at J; junction bases unmatched: 6. The chain's CDR3 is CASSQIPAGGNTGELFF. The CDR3 DNA is TGCGCCAGCAGCCAGATCCCAGCGGGAGGGAACACCGGGGAGCTGTTTTTT.

This clone was seen a handful of times. The rearrangement uses TRBV28 and TRBJ2-7; 10 bases agree with TRBD1. Losses at the gene ends were 4 bases for V and 3 bases for J; bases not matched to a gene: 9. The CDR3 contains 16 residues. Germline CDR1 is MDHEN and CDR2 is SYDVKM. This chain's CDR3 is CASSSWDRGFHYEQYF. In nucleotides, the CDR3 is TGTGCCAGCAGTTCTTGGGACAGGGGTTTTCACTACGAGCAGTACTTC.

This chain uses TRBV7-9 with TRBJ1-4; maybe TRBD1 (6 bases). This CDR3 has 16 residues. CDR1 SEHNR and CDR2 FQNEAQ come from the germline V gene (reference sequence). V was shortened by 4 bases and J by 7 bases, with 19 bases between the two germline ends. CDR3 loop: CASSSNQQGYFEKLFF. In DNA form, the CDR3 reads TGTGCCAGCAGCTCAAACCAACAGGGATATTTTGAAAAACTGTTTTTT.

The rearrangement uses TRBV27 and TRBJ1-5; D might be TRBD1 (5 bases). V was pared by 5 bases and J by 2 bases, with 13 bases between. The CDR3 is made up of 15 amino acids. Germline CDR1 reads MNHEY; CDR2 reads SMNVEV (reference sequence). The CDR3 reads CASSRGAVGNQPQHF. CDR3 DNA sequence: TGTGCCAGCAGTAGAGGGGCGGTGGGCAATCAGCCCCAGCATTTT.

The chain joins TRBV14 to TRBJ2-5, with a possible D match to TRBD2 (6 bases). Trimming cost V 8 bases and J 5 bases, with 9 bases left between them. Germline assignment: CDR1 SGHDN and CDR2 FVKESK. CDR3 length equals 11 residues. The CDR3: CASGLRETQYF. CDR3 nucleotide sequence: TGTGCCAGCGGACTACGCGAGACCCAGTACTTC.

The CDR3 DNA reads TGTGCCAGCTCACCGATTAACACTGAAGCTTTCTTT. Translation: CASSPINTEAFF. This rearrangement joins TRBV18 to TRBJ1-1; unclear D gene. V gave up 3 bases and J gave up 2 bases, with 4 bases separating them. CDR3 size: 12 residues. Per germline, CDR1 KGHSH and CDR2 LQKENI.

J is TRBJ2-2 and V is TRBV11-3; D gene uncertain. There are 14 residues in the CDR3. Germline CDR1 and CDR2: SGHNT and YENEEA. Deletions cut 1 base from V and 2 bases from J, with 5 bases between. CDR3 in amino acids: CASSLAGNTGELFF. The CDR3 DNA reads as TGTGCCAGCAGCTTAGCAGGAAACACCGGGGAGCTGTTTTTT.

The chain joins TRBV28 to TRBJ2-7; no clear D gene. Germline V gene sequence: CDR1 MDHEN, CDR2 SYDVKM. The CDR3 extends over 14 amino acids. Trimming took 4 bases from V and 2 from J, leaving 12 bases between them. CDR3 bases: TGTGCCAGCAGTTCCCCCCGCGAGCCCTACGAGCAGTACTTC. This gives the protein CASSSPREPYEQYF.

V usage is TRBV28 and J usage is TRBJ1-5, with D unresolved. The CDR3 has 14 residues. The germline V gene encodes CDR1 MDHEN and CDR2 SYDVKM. V dropped 6 bases and J dropped 0 bases, with 9 bases sitting between them. The CDR3 DNA is TGTGCCAGCAGGGCTCTTCATAGCAATCAGCCCCAGCATTTT. The encoded protein is CASRALHSNQPQHF.

This clone has just one count. The chain employs TRBV2 and TRBJ2-1; TRBD1 or TRBD2 may be the D gene (5 bases each). Trimming took 6 bases from V and 9 from J, leaving 12 bases between them. The CDR3 has 12 residues. CDR1 is SNHLY and CDR2 is FYNNEI in the germline V gene. CDR3 in amino acids: CASREGRAEQFF. CDR3 DNA: TGTGCCAGCAGAGAGGGACGGGCTGAGCAGTTCTTC. The whole variable domain, remainder taken from reference TRBV2 and TRBJ2-1, is EPEVTQTPSHQVTQMGQEVILRCVPISNHLYFYWYRQILGQKVEFLVSFYNNEISEKSEIFDDQFSVERPDGSNFTLKIRSTKLEDSAMYFCASREGRAEQFFGPGTRLTVL.

The rearrangement uses TRBV9 and TRBJ2-3, with unresolved D. The V end lost 4 bases, the J end lost 6 bases, and 9 bases lay between the germline ends. The germline V gene encodes CDR1 SGDLS and CDR2 YYNGEE. CDR3 length: 12 residues. The DNA of the CDR3 is TGTGCCAGCAGCTCCCTTCGTGATACGCAGTATTTT. Protein: CASSSLRDTQYF.

V is TRBV7-6 and J is TRBJ2-2; the D is unclear. There are 16 residues in the CDR3. CDR1 and CDR2 from the germline V gene are SGHVS and FNYEAQ. V was shortened by 2 bases and J by 0 bases, with 10 bases between the two germline ends. In nucleotides, the CDR3 is TGTGCCAGCAGCTTAACCTCAAAATCGAACACCGGGGAGCTGTTTTTT. This codes for CASSLTSKSNTGELFF. Looking up the rest from reference TRBV7-6 and TRBJ2-2 gives the full variable domain: GAGVSQSPRYKVTKRGQDVALRCDPISGHVSLYWYRQALGQGPEFLTYFNYEAQQDKSGLPNDRFSAERPEGSISTLTIQRTEQRDSAMYRCASSLTSKSNTGELFFGEGSRLTVL.

This chain uses TRBV28 with TRBJ1-5, with 8 nucleotides matching TRBD1. Per the germline V gene, CDR1 is MDHEN and CDR2 is SYDVKM. V lost 4 bases, J lost 2 bases, and 7 bases stayed unmatched. There are 16 residues in the CDR3. CDR3 DNA: TGTGCCAGCAGTTCCCCGGACAGGGTACGCAATCAGCCCCAGCATTTT. It encodes CASSSPDRVRNQPQHF.

The table lists this clone with a few counts. The rearrangement joins TRBV19 to TRBJ2-2, with D unresolved. Trimming took 7 bases from V and 5 from J, leaving 17 bases between them. Per the germline V gene, CDR1 is LNHDA and CDR2 is SQIVND (reference sequence). This CDR3 is 15 amino acids long. As DNA, the CDR3 is TGTGCCAGTACATTTGGGCTGCTGAGGACCGGGGAGCTGTTTTTT. Its translation: CASTFGLLRTGELFF.

This clone was detected only a few times. The CDR3: CASSLYGVSSYEQYF. CDR3 nucleotide sequence: TGTGCCAGCAGTTTATACGGGGTCAGCTCCTACGAGCAGTACTTC. This sequence joins TRBV28 and TRBJ2-7; possible D gene TRBD2, 5 bases. V was cut by 1 base and J by 0 bases, with 10 bases left in between. The CDR3 is 15 residues long. In germline, CDR1 is MDHEN, CDR2 SYDVKM.

This clone turned up a few times. The chain uses TRBV7-9 and TRBJ2-7; the match to TRBD1 covers 9 bases. J was trimmed by 7 bases and V by 2 bases; bases with no gene match: 9. Per the germline V gene, CDR1 is SEHNR and CDR2 is FQNEAQ (reference sequence). CDR3 length: 15 residues. The CDR3 nucleotides read TGTGCCAGCAGCTTAATGGGACAGGGATCGGCTGAGCAGTACTTC. It is translated as CASSLMGQGSAEQYF.

This clone was detected a few times. The rearrangement joins TRBV5-6 to TRBJ2-7; weak D call: TRBD2 (6 bases). Germline V gives CDR1 SGHDT, CDR2 YYEEEE. V dropped 0 bases and J dropped 2 bases, with 15 bases sitting between them. The CDR3 is 16 residues long. In nucleotides, the CDR3 is TGTGCCAGCAGCTTGGAGAGGGACTCCCTGACCTACGAGCAGTACTTC. Protein product: CASSLERDSLTYEQYF.